The 15 T cell receptor beta chains listed next were all sequenced from one sample in a study of blood T cells in healthy people across ages. The use of a sample-barcoded 5' primer and a J-beta primer mix characterized a second PCR of roughly 6 to 11 cycles. TCRdb passed the 5' RACE reads through MiXCR, listing each CDR3 protein once. This sample yields hundreds of thousands of distinct CDR3 sequences, of which 20% to 25% are seen a single time; 9.4% belongs to the top ten. These data were likewise used in another study, on T cells of mothers and their children.

The sample consisted of blood. Receptor source: a boy aged 5-17 years in good health.

The gene calls are TRBV7-8 and TRBJ1-3, with 7 bases matching TRBD1. From germline, CDR1 is SGHVS and CDR2 FQNEAQ. This CDR3 comprises 15 residues. Unmatched junction bases numbered 7, after V lost 5 bases and J lost 3 bases. The CDR3: CASSQQGGSGNTIYF. CDR3 sequence (DNA): TGTGCCAGCAGCCAGCAGGGGGGTAGTGGAAACACCATATATTTT. The variable domain in full, with the rest retrieved from reference TRBV7-8 and TRBJ1-3, is GAGVSQSPRYKVAKRGQDVALRCDPISGHVSLFWYQQALGQGPEFLTYFQNEAQLDKSGLPSDRFFAERPEGSVSTLKIQRTQQEDSAVYLCASSQQGGSGNTIYFGEGSWLTVV.

This clonotype was counted at least ten times. The gene calls are TRBV2 and TRBJ2-1; D is possibly TRBD1 (5 bases). Deletions cut 5 bases from V and 10 bases from J, with 9 bases between. CDR1 and CDR2 from the germline V gene are SNHLY and FYNNEI. This CDR3 spans 11 amino acids. The CDR3 is CASSSGSEQFF. CDR3 coding DNA: TGTGCCAGCAGTTCAGGGTCCGAGCAGTTCTTC.

This clonotype was observed at least ten times. This chain links TRBV7-2 with TRBJ2-1; D ambiguous. CDR3 length: 13 residues. Germline V gene sequence: CDR1 SGHTA, CDR2 FQGNSA. V lost 1 base to trimming and J lost 2 bases, with 3 bases between them. The CDR3 loop reads CASSLEAYNEQFF. The CDR3 nucleotides read TGTGCCAGCAGCTTAGAGGCCTACAATGAGCAGTTCTTC.

The V gene is TRBV27, the J gene TRBJ2-1; TRBD2 matches at 7 bases. With 2 bases clipped from V and 7 bases from J, the junction kept 8 bases outside the gene matches. This CDR3 has 15 amino acids. From germline, CDR1 is MNHEY and CDR2 SMNVEV (reference sequence). The CDR3 is CASSLSAGEGNEQFF. The CDR3 nucleotides are TGTGCCAGCAGTTTAAGTGCGGGGGAAGGGAATGAGCAGTTCTTC.

For the CDR3, the DNA is TGCGCCAGCAGCCAAGATGGTTCGACTGAGCAGTTCTTC. Translation gives CASSQDGSTEQFF. V gene TRBV4-1 combines with J gene TRBJ2-1; D not certain. Germline CDR1 MGHRA, CDR2 YSYEKL. The CDR3 spans 13 residues. Trimming took off 0 bases at V and 9 bases at J, with 9 bases between the two ends.

The chain carries TRBV6-5 and TRBJ1-6, with TRBD1 matching over 8 bases. Looked up from germline, CDR1 is MNHEY and CDR2 is SVGAGI. The CDR3 is 15 amino acids. Unmatched junction bases numbered 0, after V lost 2 bases and J lost 3 bases. The CDR3 DNA is TGTGCCAGCAGTTACGACAGGGGCTATAATTCACCCCTCCACTTT. Protein product: CASSYDRGYNSPLHF.

The chain joins TRBV12-3 or TRBV12-4 to TRBJ2-2; no clear D gene. CDR3 length: 15 amino acids. The V end was cut by 4 bases, the J end by 3 bases, with 12 bases between. This chain's CDR3 is CASSSLSRYTGELFF. The DNA of the CDR3 is TGTGCCAGCAGTTCTCTTAGCCGGTACACCGGGGAGCTGTTTTTT.

This sequence joins TRBV28 and TRBJ2-5; D may be TRBD2 (5 bases). The DNA end is a closer match to TRBJ2-1, so the J assignment may be wrong. This CDR3 spans 14 amino acids. The germline V gene encodes CDR1 MDHEN and CDR2 SYDVKM. The CDR3, as DNA: TGTGCCAGCAGTTTTTCCTTGAAGAGGGATGAGCAGTTCTTC. Its protein is CASSFSLKRDEQFF.

This sequence joins TRBV29-1 and TRBJ2-1; TRBD1 aligns across 8 bases. The J call could be wrong; TRBJ2-5 is a better fit for the DNA end. The CDR3 is made up of 13 amino acids. The germline V gene has CDR1 SQVTM and CDR2 ANQGSEA. The CDR3: CSVRTGPQETQYF. CDR3 DNA: TGCAGCGTTCGGACAGGGCCGCAAGAGACCCAGTACTTC.

This clonotype was observed a handful of times. The rearrangement links TRBV29-1 to TRBJ1-1; TRBD1 matches 8 bases. Per the germline V gene, CDR1 is SQVTM and CDR2 is ANQGSEA. With V trimmed by 4 bases and J by 10 bases, 14 bases remained unmatched. The CDR3 is 14 amino acids. For the CDR3, the DNA is TGCAGCGTTGTTCAGGACAGGGTAGGGTTCGGAGCTTTCTTT. It encodes CSVVQDRVGFGAFF. Together with reference TRBV29-1 and TRBJ1-1, the CDR3 gives the full variable domain: SAVISQKPSRDICQRGTSLTIQCQVDSQVTMMFWYRQQPGQSLTLIATANQGSEATYESGFVIDKFPISRPNLTFSTLTVSNMSPEDSSIYLCSVVQDRVGFGAFFGQGTRLTVV.

The chain has TRBV3-1 and TRBJ2-3; D call uncertain. V lost 7 bases to trimming and J lost 5 bases, with 19 bases between them. The CDR3 consists of 15 residues. The germline CDR1 and CDR2 sequences are LGHDT and YNNKEL (reference sequence). CDR3 nucleotide sequence: TGTGCCAGCAACCAGAACACGGTTTTGTTAGATACGCAGTATTTT. The encoded protein is CASNQNTVLLDTQYF.

In DNA, the CDR3 is TGCAGTGCTAGAGATCTACAGGGGGCTTGGTCAGATACGCAGTATTTT. This translates into CSARDLQGAWSDTQYF. The V and J genes are TRBV20-1 and TRBJ2-3, with 9 bases aligning to TRBD1. Trimming removed 0 bases from V and 4 bases from J; junction bases left unmatched: 8. The V gene's germline CDR1 is DFQATT and CDR2 SNEGSKA (reference sequence). The CDR3 is 16 residues long.

J is TRBJ2-5 and V is TRBV2, with TRBD2 identical over 7 bases. The J call is in doubt because the DNA end fits TRBJ2-1 better. The CDR3 is made up of 14 amino acids. Germline V CDR1 and CDR2: SNHLY, FYNNEI. CDR3 sequence reads: CASSGLRSGNEQFF. The CDR3 nucleotides are TGTGCCAGCAGTGGGCTCCGTAGCGGGAATGAGCAGTTCTTC.

This chain links TRBV19 with TRBJ2-7, with a possible D match to TRBD2 (6 bases). The V and J ends lost 10 bases and 3 bases respectively, with 22 bases between them. CDR3 size: 15 residues. Germline V lookup: CDR1 LNHDA, CDR2 SQIVND (reference sequence). The CDR3 DNA is TGTGCCACCAGAAAATGGGACTCTCCTGGCTACGAGCAGTACTTC. Amino acids: CATRKWDSPGYEQYF.

The gene calls are TRBV2 and TRBJ2-7; 7 bases align to TRBD1. The V gene end was trimmed by 7 bases and the J gene end by 3 bases; junction bases not matched to a gene: 6. This CDR3 region has 13 residues. Germline V gene sequence: CDR1 SNHLY, CDR2 FYNNEI. The CDR3 region has the DNA TGTGCCAGCACCGGGACAGCTGACTACGAGCAGTACTTC. Amino acids: CASTGTADYEQYF.